The 21 T cell receptor beta chains reported below all come from one sample, sequenced in a study of shared clonotypes between healthy human individuals. Produced via immunoSEQ multiplex PCR; TCRdb's table is partial and in-frame only. The sample lists about 2 million clones; roughly 94% were seen once. Selected positively for CCR7 and CD45RO-negative, naive CD8 cells excluded terminally differentiated effector memory CD45RA+ cells. Sequencing used naive CD8+ T cells sorted from blood. The receptors were gathered from a man between 18 and 35 years old in good health.

The V and J genes are TRBV6-5 and TRBJ2-7; D uncertain. CDR3 length: 13 amino acids. V was cut by 2 bases and J by 5 bases, with 10 bases left in between. CDR1 and CDR2 (germline): MNHEY, SVGAGI. CDR3 coding DNA: TGTGCCAGCAGTTACACTACCTCGCACGAGCAGTACTTC. Its translation is CASSYTTSHEQYF.

This chain connects TRBV7-9 to TRBJ2-7; a weak D match, TRBD1 (6 bases). Germline CDR1 SEHNR, CDR2 FQNEAQ (reference sequence). There are 14 residues in the CDR3. The ends were cut back, 5 bases at V and 3 bases at J, with 14 bases in the middle. The DNA of the CDR3 is TGTGCCAGCAGCAACGGACAGACCGACTACGAGCAGTACTTC. Its protein is CASSNGQTDYEQYF.

This chain joins TRBV2 and TRBJ1-1; perhaps TRBD1 as D (6 bases). The CDR3 length is 13 residues. Trimming shortened V by 6 bases and J by 1 base, and 9 bases separated the two germline ends. CDR1 SNHLY and CDR2 FYNNEI come from the germline V gene. The CDR3 nucleotides are TGTGCCAGCAGCCGACAGGAGAACACTGAAGCTTTCTTT. This sequence encodes CASSRQENTEAFF. The whole variable domain, filled in from reference TRBV2 and TRBJ1-1, reads EPEVTQTPSHQVTQMGQEVILRCVPISNHLYFYWYRQILGQKVEFLVSFYNNEISEKSEIFDDQFSVERPDGSNFTLKIRSTKLEDSAMYFCASSRQENTEAFFGQGTRLTVV.

V gene TRBV13 combines with J gene TRBJ2-7; 8 positions agree with TRBD2. The CDR3 loop spans 16 amino acids. The V and J ends lost 5 bases and 0 bases, in that order; junction bases with no gene match: 9. Looked up from germline, CDR1 is PRHDT and CDR2 is FYEKMQ (reference sequence). This chain's CDR3 is CASSHTSGPSSYEQYF. The CDR3, as DNA: TGTGCCAGCAGCCATACTAGCGGCCCGAGCTCCTACGAGCAGTACTTC.

This clone is a singleton in its sample. The chain recombines TRBV6-1 with TRBJ1-4; weak D call: TRBD1 (6 bases). V was pared by 0 bases and J by 7 bases, with 12 bases between. The CDR3 extends over 15 amino acids. The germline CDR1 and CDR2 sequences are MNHNS and SASEGT. The CDR3 loop reads CASSEARGGSEKLFF. In nucleotides, the CDR3 is TGTGCCAGCAGTGAAGCCAGGGGAGGCTCTGAAAAACTGTTTTTT.

Regarding this clone: The limits of the CDR3 on the DNA are not certain, so only TCRdb's listed CDR3 is given. The V call is TRBV27, the J call TRBJ1-1. The CDR3 comprises 13 residues, both ends counted. Germline V CDR1 and CDR2: MNHEY, SMNVEV (reference sequence). The CDR3 loop reads CASSFLENTEAFF.

This clone was counted only a few times. This sequence joins TRBV7-9 and TRBJ2-2; no firm D call. CDR3 length: 12 amino acids. Trimming took off 5 bases at V and 5 bases at J, with 6 bases between the two ends. Looked up from germline, CDR1 is SEHNR and CDR2 is FQNEAQ (reference sequence). The CDR3 reads CASSGVTGELFF. CDR3 coding DNA: TGTGCCAGCAGCGGGGTTACCGGGGAGCTGTTTTTT.

The chain recombines TRBV5-1 with TRBJ2-5, with TRBD1 identical over 11 bases. Germline CDR1 and CDR2: SGHRS and YFSETQ. J lost 5 bases, V lost 6 bases, and 12 bases had no gene match. The CDR3 totals 16 residues. CDR3 residues: CASTAVRTGGGETQYF. The CDR3, as DNA: TGCGCCAGCACCGCGGTGAGGACAGGGGGCGGCGAGACCCAGTACTTC.

The gene calls are TRBV2 and TRBJ2-7; the D is unclear. Germline values: CDR1 SNHLY, CDR2 FYNNEI. V was clipped by 6 bases and J by 3 bases, with 12 bases between them. There are 13 residues in the CDR3. This CDR3 is CASSTALNYEQYF. For the CDR3, the DNA is TGTGCCAGCAGCACAGCTTTGAACTACGAGCAGTACTTC.

V gene TRBV2 combines with J gene TRBJ2-7; TRBD1 matches 9 bases. The CDR3 has 16 residues. Unmatched junction bases numbered 12, after V lost 7 bases and J lost 2 bases. Germline V gives CDR1 SNHLY, CDR2 FYNNEI. The DNA for the CDR3 is TGTGCCAGCAATAGACCGGGGACAGGGCCCCCCTACGAGCAGTACTTC. Its translation: CASNRPGTGPPYEQYF.

This clone appeared once. The V gene is TRBV4-1, the J gene TRBJ1-5, with D possibly being TRBD1 (6 bases). CDR3 length: 15 amino acids. Germline assignment: CDR1 MGHRA and CDR2 YSYEKL. V gave up 4 bases and J gave up 1 base, with 11 bases separating them. The CDR3 bases are TGCGCCAGCAGCCGGACAGAACTCAGCAATCAGCCCCAGCATTTT. Protein product: CASSRTELSNQPQHF.

This clone has only one observation. The chain joins TRBV19 to TRBJ1-1; no clear D gene. Trimming stripped 5 bases from V and 7 bases from J, with 8 bases between. CDR1 and CDR2 from the germline V gene are LNHDA and SQIVND (reference sequence). The CDR3 consists of 11 residues. The CDR3: CASSYSLEAFF. The CDR3, as DNA: TGTGCCAGTAGTTACAGCCTTGAAGCTTTCTTT. Full variable domain (rest looked up from reference TRBV19 and TRBJ1-1): DGGITQSPKYLFRKEGQNVTLSCEQNLNHDAMYWYRQDPGQGLRLIYYSQIVNDFQKGDIAEGYSVSREKKESFPLTVTSAQKNPTAFYLCASSYSLEAFFGQGTRLTVV.

Concerning this clone itself: Additional DNA sequences in this sample encode the identical CDR3. The J gene is TRBJ2-7, the V gene TRBV6-1; a possible D gene is TRBD2 (6 bases). Trimming cost V 4 bases and J 2 bases, with 9 bases left between them. The germline V gene has CDR1 MNHNS and CDR2 SASEGT. This CDR3 comprises 13 residues. CDR3 bases: TGTGCCAGCAGTGCCGGGGGAACCTACGAGCAGTACTTC. Its protein is CASSAGGTYEQYF.

The chain joins TRBV15 to TRBJ1-2, with D unresolved. The CDR3 sequence is 13 residues long. The V end was cut by 3 bases, the J end by 4 bases, with 9 bases between. Looked up from germline, CDR1 is LNHNV and CDR2 is YYDKDF (reference sequence). The CDR3 spells CATSSYGPYGYTF. The CDR3 nucleotides read TGTGCCACCAGCAGTTATGGCCCCTATGGCTACACCTTC.

Notes on this clone: Within the sample, other DNA sequences also encode this same CDR3. This chain joins TRBV30 and TRBJ2-3; TRBD2 agrees at 7 bases. From germline, CDR1 is GTSNPN and CDR2 SVGIG (reference sequence). The CDR3 totals 14 residues. Trimming took 2 bases from V and 1 from J; bases not matched to a gene: 3. CDR3 amino acids: CAWSLAGGTDTQYF. The DNA for the CDR3 is TGTGCCTGGAGTTTGGCGGGGGGCACAGATACGCAGTATTTT.

The count of this clone is one. The chain is built from TRBV7-2 and TRBJ2-7; 10 bases align to TRBD2. The CDR3 is made up of 15 amino acids. V lost 3 bases to trimming and J lost 2 bases; unmatched junction nucleotides: 4. In germline, CDR1 is SGHTA, CDR2 FQGNSA. The CDR3 DNA is TGTGCCAGCAGCTTGTGGACTAGCGGAACCTACGAGCAGTACTTC. Amino acid sequence: CASSLWTSGTYEQYF.

The chain combines TRBV7-9 with TRBJ2-7, with D possibly TRBD1 on 7 matching bases. Germline CDR1 is SEHNR and CDR2 is FQNEAQ (reference sequence). V lost 9 bases, J lost 4 bases, and 16 bases lay in between. The CDR3 sequence is 13 residues long. The CDR3 nucleotides read TGTGCCAGTCAGGGGGGATCGGGATACGAGCAGTACTTC. This gives the protein CASQGGSGYEQYF.

The rearrangement links TRBV27 to TRBJ1-5; D is unclear. Trimming stripped 0 bases from V and 4 bases from J, with 10 bases between. The CDR3 consists of 15 residues. Germline CDR1 and CDR2: MNHEY and SMNVEV (reference sequence). As DNA, the CDR3 is TGTGCCAGCAGTTTATCGTACCACGGGAATCAGCCCCAGCATTTT. It is translated as CASSLSYHGNQPQHF.

The rearrangement uses TRBV27 and TRBJ2-2, with TRBD1 as a possible D gene (6 bases). Looked up from germline, CDR1 is MNHEY and CDR2 is SMNVEV (reference sequence). Trimming shortened V by 6 bases and J by 5 bases, and 13 bases separated the two germline ends. There are 14 residues in the CDR3. The CDR3 loop reads CASRPITGTGELFF. The CDR3 nucleotides are TGTGCCAGCAGGCCGATAACAGGGACCGGGGAGCTGTTTTTT.

V is TRBV4-2 and J is TRBJ1-1, with 10 nucleotides matching TRBD1. Germline loops: CDR1 LGHNA, CDR2 YNFKEQ. CDR3 size: 17 residues. J gave up 3 bases and V 0 bases, and 7 bases lay outside the gene matches. The CDR3 here is CASSQDWGQGLYTEAFF. The CDR3 DNA follows: TGTGCCAGCAGCCAAGATTGGGGACAGGGGTTATACACTGAAGCTTTCTTT.

Written as DNA, the CDR3 is TGTGCCAGCAGCCTCACCCTGGGACTGCTGAACACTGAAGCTTTCTTT. This gives the protein CASSLTLGLLNTEAFF. V usage is TRBV11-2 and J usage is TRBJ1-1; a weak D match, TRBD1 (5 bases). CDR1 is SGHAT, CDR2 FQNNGV, per germline. This CDR3 has 16 amino acids. The germline V and J ends were trimmed by 5 bases and 0 bases, with 16 bases remaining between them.